This TCR beta chain was captured in a study of T-cell memory formation after mild COVID-19. This clonotype came up a few times. TCRdb processed the 5' RACE reads anew with MiXCR; each CDR3 protein has one entry. Of 400,000 or so distinct CDR3 sequences in the sample, under 25% are singletons; the top ten hold about an eighth. From germline, CDR1 is SNHLY and CDR2 FYNNEI. The CDR3 has 15 amino acids. V lost 5 bases and J 7 bases, leaving 17 bases between the germline ends. The rearrangement joins TRBV2 to TRBJ2-2; D not certain. Sequenced sample: PBMCs or a T cell subset sorted from them (not recorded which). The receptor was derived from an adult woman who had mild COVID-19 (a few samples of this study predate the infection). Cell type and time point are not known. The CDR3 nucleotides are TGTGCCAGCAGTAGCCATGGGGATGGGATCGGGGAGCTGTTTTTT. Translating it yields CASSSHGDGIGELFF.